Sequencing of this T cell receptor (beta chain) was carried out in a study of T cells in Graves' hyperthyroidism and ophthalmopathy (dated by TCRdb to between 2019 and 2020). Regarding the study in general: Peripheral blood was collected at initial diagnosis, before any treatment. A discovery cohort of about a hundred patients, roughly 45 with Graves' ophthalmopathy and about 58 with stable Graves' hyperthyroidism, was used to find distinguishing TCR V-J signatures. Prospective prediction of ophthalmopathy was tested in an independent validation cohort consisting of under 20 hyperthyroidism patients and more than 15 patients who later progressed to ophthalmopathy. For training and testing, the 100 or so patients in the discovery cohort were randomly divided in a 7:3 ratio. In about 6 Graves' hyperthyroidism patients, the study also compared T-cell repertoires from thyroid tissue with T-cell repertoires from blood. After blood sampling, hyperthyroidism patients were treated with methimazole at a starting dose of 30 mg daily, and ophthalmopathy patients were treated with high-dose intravenous methylprednisolone. The paper reports TCR Vbeta CDR3 sequencing of roughly 140 peripheral blood samples: approximately 43 ophthalmopathy, roughly 80 hyperthyroidism and around 17 progressor patients.

This clonotype occurred many times. It lacks a known antigen. Nothing much larger sits one base from this clone, and base qualities are not available. TCR beta CDR3 regions were amplified from RNA transcripts. The first round of RT-PCR for the TCR CDR3 was performed with the HTBI primer set and the Qiagen OneStep RT-PCR kit. A second multiplex PCR round built the libraries, followed by size selection and purification. Libraries were sequenced paired-end with 100 bp reads on an Illumina HiSeq2000. Under the source paper's analysis protocol: SOAPnuke was used to process the raw data, throwing out any read that contained adapters or uncalled bases, had a mean Phred below 15, or lacked an exact constant-primer or identifier match. High-quality paired reads were merged using COPE v1.2.5, and each unique nucleotide sequence was defined as a clonotype. Clonotypes were aligned to IMGT TRBV, TRBD and TRBJ reference segments using MiTCR v1.1. Analysis was restricted to V-J combinations with a frequency above 0.0001, which covered roughly 99% of repertoires. The TCS score was defined as F50 (clonal expansion) divided by E x V (chaos), with BLOSUM62-based TCRdist calculated between CDR3 peptides within each V-J. Welch's t-statistics and random forest reduced roughly 540 V-J features to 13, which were used in a naive Bayes classifier (R e1071). TCRdb reanalyzed the raw reads on its own, using fastp at Q25 for trimming and MiXCR for clone calling, and kept in-frame beta chains. Rows with one shared CDR3 protein collapse into an entry with the most common genes and DNA. None of the V and J calls come from the authors' own analysis; TCRdb made them. This sample comprises a few hundred thousand distinct CDR3 sequences, around a sixth of them detected only once. Less than 20% of the sample rests with the top ten.

From a lookup of the germline V gene, CDR1 and CDR2 are SGHVS and FQNEAQ. Including the terminal cysteine and phenylalanine, the CDR3 comprises 14 residues. Just the 42-base CDR3 DNA is kept, in frame starting at base 1. Compared with germline, V lacks 3 bases and J lacks 4 bases; bases without a gene match: 3. Here is what the overall study found, with its caveats: Blood samples also contained most of the expanded thyroid clonotypes (frequency above 0.001), which suggests that blood repertoires may reflect thyroid immune responses. Sample size was not statistically predetermined, and blinding of investigators to group allocation was not performed. Ophthalmopathy was separated from stable hyperthyroidism by a 13 V-J signature model, with just over 85% sensitivity and roughly 81% specificity obtained in cross-validation and 80%/75% obtained in testing. During validation, the model predicted progression to ophthalmopathy a median of approximately 7 months ahead of onset, with almost 71% sensitivity and around 73% specificity.

In the ophthalmopathy patients, disease was moderately to severely active, with a Clinical Activity Score of 3 or more, a NOSPECS grade of 4 or more, and a duration of less than 3 months. The study excluded patients with uncontrolled infections, other autoimmune diseases, pregnancy or lactation. Diagnoses relied on clinical symptoms, serum thyroxine and TRAb, thyroid ultrasound and orbital computed tomography. PBMCs were isolated from 7.5 to 10 ml of fresh peripheral blood by Ficoll-Paque density gradient centrifugation. Total RNA was extracted with Trizol reagent, and quality was checked on an Agilent 2100 Bioanalyzer.

The chain is encoded by TRBV7-8 joined to TRBJ2-7; the junction holds 10 bases that match TRBD2. The sequenced material came from blood. This TCR came from a woman aged 40-49 years with Graves' ophthalmopathy. The CDR3: CASSFTSGTYEQYF. The sequenced DNA is TGTGCCAGCAGCTTTACTAGCGGGACTTACGAGCAGTACTTC.